This T cell receptor (beta chain) originates from a study of blood T cell repertoires in COVID-19. Study background: The origin of the acute and convalescent COVID-19 samples was the United States, Italy and Spain. Sample material is recorded as cDNA or gDNA derived from T cells, B-cell-depleted T cells, or PBMCs.

The V gene lost 6 bases and the J gene lost 4 bases, with 18 bases spanning the gap. The CDR3 consists of 15 residues. Looked up from germline, CDR1 is MDHEN and CDR2 is SYDVKM. Under the authors' procedure: Using reference gene primer amplification, nucleated cell counts were estimated. This table comes from immunoSEQ multiplex PCR, and its TCRdb copy is limited to in-frame clones, with some not included. V and J calls and clone size are copied from that table; D and trimming were computed from the DNA. The data show 130,000 or so clones, about 85% seen once. Sequencing input: peripheral blood. The clonotype originates from a human donor in a cohort sampled during active COVID-19. The chain combines TRBV28 with TRBJ1-1; D possibly corresponds to TRBD1 (6 bases). The CDR3 DNA is TGTGCCAGCAGCCCAGTCATGGGGGCGGTCACTGAAGCTTTCTTT. Amino acid sequence: CASSPVMGAVTEAFF.